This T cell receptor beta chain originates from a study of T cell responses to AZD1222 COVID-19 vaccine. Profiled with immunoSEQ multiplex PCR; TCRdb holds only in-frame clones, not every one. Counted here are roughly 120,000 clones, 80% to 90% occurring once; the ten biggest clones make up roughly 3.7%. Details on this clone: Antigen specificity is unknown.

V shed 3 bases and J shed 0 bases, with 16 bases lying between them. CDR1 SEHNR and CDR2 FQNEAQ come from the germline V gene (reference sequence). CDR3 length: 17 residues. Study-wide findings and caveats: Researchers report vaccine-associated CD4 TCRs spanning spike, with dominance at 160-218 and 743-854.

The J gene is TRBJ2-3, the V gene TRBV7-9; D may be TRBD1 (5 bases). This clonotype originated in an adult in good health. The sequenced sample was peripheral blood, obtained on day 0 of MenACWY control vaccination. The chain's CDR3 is CASSFPTGSPSTDTQYF. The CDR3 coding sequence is TGTGCCAGCAGCTTTCCTACAGGCAGCCCTAGCACAGATACGCAGTATTTT.